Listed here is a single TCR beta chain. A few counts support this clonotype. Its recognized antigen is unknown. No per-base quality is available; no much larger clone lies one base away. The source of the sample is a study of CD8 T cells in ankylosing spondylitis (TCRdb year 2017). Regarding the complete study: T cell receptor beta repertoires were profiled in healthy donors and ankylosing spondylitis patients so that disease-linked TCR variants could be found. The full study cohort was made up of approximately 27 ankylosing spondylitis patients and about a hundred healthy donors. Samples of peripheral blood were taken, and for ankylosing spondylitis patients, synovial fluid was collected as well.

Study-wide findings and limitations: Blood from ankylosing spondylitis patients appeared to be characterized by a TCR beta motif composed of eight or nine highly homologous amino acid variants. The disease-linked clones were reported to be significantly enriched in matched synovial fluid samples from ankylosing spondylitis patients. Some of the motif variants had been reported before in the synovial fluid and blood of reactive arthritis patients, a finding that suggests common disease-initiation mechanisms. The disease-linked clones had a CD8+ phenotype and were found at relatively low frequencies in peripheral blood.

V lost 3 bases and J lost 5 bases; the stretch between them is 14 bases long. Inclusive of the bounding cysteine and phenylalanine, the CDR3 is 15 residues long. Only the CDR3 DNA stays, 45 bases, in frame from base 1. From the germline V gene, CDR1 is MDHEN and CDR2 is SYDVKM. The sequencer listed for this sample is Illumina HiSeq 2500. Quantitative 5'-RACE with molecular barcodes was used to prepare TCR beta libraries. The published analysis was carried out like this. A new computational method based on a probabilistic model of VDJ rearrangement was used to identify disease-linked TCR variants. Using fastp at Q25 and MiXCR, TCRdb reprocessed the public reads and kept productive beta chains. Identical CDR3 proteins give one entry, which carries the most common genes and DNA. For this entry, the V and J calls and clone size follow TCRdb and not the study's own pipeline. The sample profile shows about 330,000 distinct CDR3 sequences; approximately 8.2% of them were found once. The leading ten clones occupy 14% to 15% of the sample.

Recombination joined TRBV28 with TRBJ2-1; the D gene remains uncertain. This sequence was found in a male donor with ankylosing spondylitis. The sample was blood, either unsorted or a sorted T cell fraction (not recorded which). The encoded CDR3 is CASSFYAGRHNEQFF. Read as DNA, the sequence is TGTGCCAGCAGTTTTTATGCTGGACGGCACAATGAGCAGTTCTTC.